These 22 T cell receptor beta chains share one sample of origin, sequenced in a study of blood T cell repertoires in COVID-19. The table came from immunoSEQ multiplex PCR; TCRdb's copy has only in-frame clones and leaves some out. Of roughly 97,000 clones listed, approximately 85% were seen once; the top ten hold 4.8%. Material: peripheral blood. The receptors derive from a man aged 60 to 69 with acute or convalescent COVID-19.

The J gene is TRBJ1-1, the V gene TRBV5-1; TRBD1 matches at 11 bases. The J segment lost 7 bases and the V segment lost 0 bases, leaving 2 bases of the junction unmatched. The V gene's germline CDR1 is SGHRS and CDR2 YFSETQ. This CDR3 has 14 residues. CDR3 protein: CASSLGTGGVEAFF. In nucleotides, the CDR3 is TGCGCCAGCAGCTTGGGGACAGGGGGCGTTGAAGCTTTCTTT. The full variable domain, rest sourced from reference TRBV5-1 and TRBJ1-1, is KAGVTQTPRYLIKTRGQQVTLSCSPISGHRSVSWYQQTPGQGLQFLFEYFSETQRNKGNFPGRFSGRQFSNSRSEMNVSTLELGDSALYLCASSLGTGGVEAFFGQGTRLTVV.

The chain uses TRBV7-9 and TRBJ2-7; 7 positions agree with TRBD1. The CDR3 loop spans 15 amino acids. Per germline, CDR1 SEHNR and CDR2 FQNEAQ (reference sequence). V lost 0 bases and J lost 3; bases outside the gene matches: 5. The CDR3 loop reads CASSLAGTENYEQYF. The CDR3 DNA follows: TGTGCCAGCAGCTTAGCCGGGACAGAGAACTACGAGCAGTACTTC.

This clone was detected once. The V call is TRBV9, the J call TRBJ1-1; perhaps TRBD1 as D (6 bases). Germline CDR1 reads SGDLS; CDR2 reads YYNGEE. V lost 2 bases to trimming and J lost 2 bases, with 13 bases between them. This CDR3 region has 15 residues. The CDR3 nucleotides are TGTGCCAGCAGCGTGTACAGGGAGAACAACACTGAAGCTTTCTTT. Translating it yields CASSVYRENNTEAFF.

The chain has TRBV15 and TRBJ2-5; D is possibly TRBD1 (5 bases). Trimming removed 5 bases from V and 2 bases from J, with 12 bases in between. This CDR3 contains 14 residues. Germline V gives CDR1 LNHNV, CDR2 YYDKDF (reference sequence). CDR3 DNA: TGTGCCACCAGCCCACAGACAGCTCAAGAGACCCAGTACTTC. It codes for CATSPQTAQETQYF.

This chain links TRBV30 with TRBJ1-3, with D possibly TRBD1 on 6 matching bases. The length of the CDR3 is 13 residues. V lost 4 bases and J lost 0, with 7 bases in between. The germline CDR1 and CDR2 sequences are GTSNPN and SVGIG (reference sequence). The CDR3, as DNA: TGTGCCTGGAACAGGGACTCTGGAAACACCATATATTTT. It translates to CAWNRDSGNTIYF.

The rearrangement uses TRBV7-3 and TRBJ2-7; perhaps TRBD1 as D (7 bases). Trimming took 0 bases from V and 6 from J, leaving 18 bases between them. The CDR3 contains 16 residues. Looked up from germline, CDR1 is SGHTA and CDR2 is FQGTGA. This chain's CDR3 is CASSLTAGQLVSEQYF. Written as DNA, the CDR3 is TGTGCCAGCAGCTTAACGGCGGGACAGTTGGTTTCCGAGCAGTACTTC.

The chain recombines TRBV19 with TRBJ1-6; 7 nucleotides match TRBD1. CDR3 size: 16 residues. The trim removed 7 bases at V and 7 bases at J, leaving 13 bases unmatched. Germline CDR1 and CDR2: LNHDA and SQIVND (reference sequence). The CDR3 sequence: CASTAAQGRGNSPLHF. As DNA, the CDR3 is TGTGCCAGTACCGCTGCCCAGGGCAGGGGGAATTCACCCCTCCACTTT. Variable domain in full (rest from reference TRBV19 and TRBJ1-6): DGGITQSPKYLFRKEGQNVTLSCEQNLNHDAMYWYRQDPGQGLRLIYYSQIVNDFQKGDIAEGYSVSREKKESFPLTVTSAQKNPTAFYLCASTAAQGRGNSPLHFGNGTRLTVT.

This clone was counted a single time. The V gene is TRBV7-9, the J gene TRBJ1-3; the D gene is possibly TRBD1 (5 bases). Germline CDR1 is SEHNR and CDR2 is FQNEAQ (reference sequence). Trimming took off 8 bases at V and 4 bases at J, with 18 bases between the two ends. CDR3 length equals 15 residues. The DNA for the CDR3 is TGTGCCAGCTCTAAGGTTCAGGGATCAGGAAACACCATATATTTT. This encodes CASSKVQGSGNTIYF.

The genes are TRBV19 and TRBJ2-7, with TRBD2 matching over 10 bases. CDR3 length: 14 amino acids. The V gene's germline CDR1 is LNHDA and CDR2 SQIVND (reference sequence). With 6 bases clipped from V and 0 bases from J, the junction kept 2 bases outside the gene matches. CDR3 in amino acids: CASSGTSASYEQYF. The CDR3 region has the DNA TGTGCCAGTAGCGGGACTAGCGCCTCCTACGAGCAGTACTTC.

The table lists this clone with a few counts. The V gene is TRBV6-5, the J gene TRBJ1-2; 8 bases agree with TRBD1. V trimming: 0 bases; J trimming: 4 bases; junction bases outside the gene matches: 1. The CDR3 spans 14 residues. Germline values: CDR1 MNHEY, CDR2 SVGAGI. This CDR3 is CASSYSGQAYGYTF. The CDR3 nucleotides read TGTGCCAGCAGTTACTCGGGACAGGCCTATGGCTACACCTTC.

CDR3 nucleotides: TGTGCCAGCTCGGCGGACTCCTACGAGCAGTACTTC. Translated, it gives CASSADSYEQYF. V and J are TRBV5-4 and TRBJ2-7; no clear D. The ends were cut back, 7 bases at V and 0 bases at J, with 8 bases in the middle. From germline, CDR1 is SGHNT and CDR2 YYREEE (reference sequence). The length of the CDR3 is 12 residues.

The V and J genes are TRBV9 and TRBJ1-3, with no clear D. The V and J ends lost 0 bases and 4 bases respectively, with 23 bases between them. This CDR3 is 19 amino acids long. CDR1 is SGDLS, CDR2 YYNGEE, per germline. CDR3 bases: TGTGCCAGCAGCGTAGACCCCCAAGTTGGAGCTAAGTTAGGAAACACCATATATTTT. This codes for CASSVDPQVGAKLGNTIYF.

The chain employs TRBV7-8 and TRBJ2-7; 7 bases are shared with TRBD1. The V and J ends lost 5 bases and 6 bases, in that order; junction bases with no gene match: 10. The CDR3 extends over 14 amino acids. The germline V gene encodes CDR1 SGHVS and CDR2 FQNEAQ. The CDR3 DNA sequence: TGTGCCAGCAGCCCGACCGGACAGGCTCCCGAGCAGTACTTC. This translates into CASSPTGQAPEQYF. The whole variable domain, filled in from reference TRBV7-8 and TRBJ2-7, reads GAGVSQSPRYKVAKRGQDVALRCDPISGHVSLFWYQQALGQGPEFLTYFQNEAQLDKSGLPSDRFFAERPEGSVSTLKIQRTQQEDSAVYLCASSPTGQAPEQYFGPGTRLTVT.

This clone was picked up a small number of times. The chain carries TRBV5-6 and TRBJ1-6, with 7 bases aligning to TRBD1. This CDR3 comprises 14 residues. In germline, CDR1 is SGHDT, CDR2 YYEEEE. Losses at the gene ends were 4 bases for V and 6 bases for J; bases not matched to a gene: 4. This CDR3 is CASSQGQRNSPLHF. CDR3 DNA: TGTGCCAGCAGCCAGGGACAGCGTAATTCACCCCTCCACTTT.

The chain links TRBV7-9 to TRBJ1-2; D possibly corresponds to TRBD1 (6 bases). Deletions cut 5 bases from V and 6 bases from J, with 13 bases between. This CDR3 spans 13 amino acids. Germline-derived CDR1 and CDR2 are SEHNR and FQNEAQ (reference sequence). CDR3: CASSVQGMNGYTF. CDR3 coding DNA: TGTGCCAGCAGCGTACAGGGCATGAATGGCTACACCTTC.

The chain uses TRBV15 and TRBJ1-1; 9 nucleotides agree with TRBD1. Germline assignment: CDR1 LNHNV and CDR2 YYDKDF (reference sequence). The CDR3 is made up of 15 amino acids. J gave up 4 bases and V 1 base, and 4 bases lay outside the gene matches. CDR3 DNA: TGTGCCACCAGCAGAGGGGGACAGGGTGCCACTGAAGCTTTCTTT. Protein sequence: CATSRGGQGATEAFF.

V and J are TRBV18 and TRBJ1-3; TRBD1 might be the D (5 bases). V shed 6 bases and J shed 3 bases, with 9 bases lying between them. The CDR3 is 13 residues long. Germline V gene data show CDR1 as KGHSH and CDR2 as LQKENI. CDR3 loop: CASSREDGNTIYF. The CDR3 coding sequence is TGTGCCAGCTCCAGGGAGGATGGAAACACCATATATTTT.

The chain links TRBV7-6 to TRBJ2-1; 8 bases align to TRBD2. The junction had 6 bases not matched to a gene; V was cut back by 4 bases and J by 4 bases. Germline V gene lookup returns CDR1 SGHVS and CDR2 FNYEAQ. This CDR3 is 15 amino acids long. This CDR3 reads CASSSLSGSYNEQFF. CDR3 nucleotides: TGTGCCAGCAGCTCATTAAGCGGGAGTTACAATGAGCAGTTCTTC.

The chain employs TRBV7-9 and TRBJ2-7; D possibly corresponds to TRBD1 (7 bases). Trimming left V 3 bases short and J 6 bases short, with 21 bases between. CDR1 SEHNR and CDR2 FQNEAQ come from the germline V gene (reference sequence). This CDR3 contains 16 residues. The CDR3 DNA reads as TGTGCCAGCAGCTTCAACAGGGGACTCAGTGGAGGCGAGCAGTACTTC. Translated, it gives CASSFNRGLSGGEQYF.

This chain links TRBV5-4 with TRBJ2-5; 11 bases agree with TRBD2. Unmatched junction bases numbered 8, after V lost 5 bases and J lost 5 bases. Germline CDR1 and CDR2: SGHNT and YYREEE (reference sequence). The CDR3 covers 15 residues. The chain's CDR3 is CASSVPTSGIETQYF. The CDR3, as DNA: TGTGCCAGCAGTGTCCCGACTAGCGGGATCGAGACCCAGTACTTC.

V usage is TRBV4-3 and J usage is TRBJ2-6; TRBD1 matches at 7 bases. The CDR3 has 16 amino acids. Germline V CDR1 and CDR2: LGHNA, YSLEER. V trimming: 1 base; J trimming: 3 bases; junction bases outside the gene matches: 3. The CDR3 region has the DNA TGCGCCAGCAGCCAAGCTACAGGGGTTGGGGCCAACGTCCTGACTTTC. As protein: CASSQATGVGANVLTF.

This clone has a single count. This CDR3 reads CASSQTQGLEQFF. The DNA of the CDR3 is TGCGCCAGCAGCCAGACGCAGGGGCTTGAGCAGTTCTTC. The J gene is TRBJ2-1, the V gene TRBV4-1; weak D call: TRBD1 (6 bases). The CDR3 sequence is 13 residues long. V shed 3 bases and J shed 9 bases, with 12 bases lying between them. The germline V gene encodes CDR1 MGHRA and CDR2 YSYEKL.